This TCR beta chain was obtained from a study of cytomegalovirus exposure and HLA in healthy donors. Study-level results: A later analysis reportedly found that, within productive TCRs, an Asian-associated ancestry cluster had fewer N-insertions than the mean observed across the roughly 700 donors. There were 150 to 200 TCR beta chains listed as cytomegalovirus-associated.

As to this clone: Its antigen is still unknown.

Both 60 Vbeta primers and 13 Jbeta primers went into the PCR. Authors' analysis steps: Later analysis identified roughly 82 million unique TCR beta chains, roughly 11 million shared. Assay: immunoSEQ multiplex PCR; the TCRdb copy retains only in-frame clones and omits some. The DNA was the basis for D and trimming; V, J and clone size are from that table. The sample shows about 98,000 clones, roughly 60% of them seen only once. Material for sequencing was PBMCs. This sequence was found in a human donor in good health.

CDR3 DNA: TGTGCCAGCAAACCGGGATCAGGGGGCCTCGAGCAGTACTTC. Protein product: CASKPGSGGLEQYF. This chain links TRBV27 with TRBJ2-5, with 8 positions matching TRBD1. The assigned J gene may be wrong: the sequence end matches TRBJ2-7 better. There are 14 residues in the CDR3. Germline V gene sequence: CDR1 MNHEY, CDR2 SMNVEV (reference sequence).